Reported below is one T cell receptor (beta chain). Its antigen remains unidentified. This record belongs to a study of cytomegalovirus exposure and HLA in healthy donors. Looking at the study overall: Early released data had about 80 million unique TCRs, all coming from HLA-typed donors.

Researchers ran the PCR with 60 Vbeta and 13 Jbeta primers. Sequenced by immunoSEQ multiplex PCR; TCRdb stores in-frame clones only, minus some. This sample has 120,000 or so clones, with 65% to 85% found just once. General study findings and limits: Per a later analysis, HLA-associated TCR beta chains showed more clonal expansion than other, equally common TCR beta chains.

Source material: PBMCs. The sequence derives from a middle-aged woman in good health and CMV-seropositive.

CDR3 sequence: CASRIGTSGGAREQFF. CDR3 sequence (DNA): TGTGCCAGTAGGATTGGGACTAGCGGGGGGGCCAGGGAGCAGTTCTTC. The chain carries TRBV19 and TRBJ2-1, with TRBD2 matching over 16 bases. CDR1 LNHDA and CDR2 SQIVND come from the germline V gene (reference sequence). Trimming cost V 6 bases and J 10 bases; bases outside gene matches: 9. There are 16 residues in the CDR3.